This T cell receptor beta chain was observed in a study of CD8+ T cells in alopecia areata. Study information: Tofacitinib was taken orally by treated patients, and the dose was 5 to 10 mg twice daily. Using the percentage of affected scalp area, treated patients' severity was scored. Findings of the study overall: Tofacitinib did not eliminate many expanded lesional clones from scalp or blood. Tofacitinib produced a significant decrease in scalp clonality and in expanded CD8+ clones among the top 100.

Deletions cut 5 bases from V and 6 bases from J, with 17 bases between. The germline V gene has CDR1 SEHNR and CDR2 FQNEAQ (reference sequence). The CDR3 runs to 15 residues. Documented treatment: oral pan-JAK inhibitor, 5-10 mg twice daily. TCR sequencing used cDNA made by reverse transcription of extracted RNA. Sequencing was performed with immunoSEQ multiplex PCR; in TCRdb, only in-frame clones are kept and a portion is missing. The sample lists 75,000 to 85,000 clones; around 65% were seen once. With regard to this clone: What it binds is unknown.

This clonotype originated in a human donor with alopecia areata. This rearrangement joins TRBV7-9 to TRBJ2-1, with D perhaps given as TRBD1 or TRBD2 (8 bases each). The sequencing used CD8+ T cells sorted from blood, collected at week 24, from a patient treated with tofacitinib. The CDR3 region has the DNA TGTGCCAGCAGCGCCCTTAGCGGGACAGGCAATGAGCAGTTCTTC. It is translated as CASSALSGTGNEQFF.